This T cell receptor beta chain emerged from a study of OX40 agonist ivuxolimab in advanced cancers. On the study more broadly: The dose-escalation cohort was over 65% male, with a mean age of around 54 years, ranging roughly 20 to 90. Study findings and constraints: No determination was made of the antigen specificity of the expanded peripheral T cells.

TCRdb's copy holds only in-frame clones and misses some; the assay was immunoSEQ multiplex PCR. The repertoire holds 50,000 to 60,000 clones, with about 92% as singletons. The CDR3 totals 16 residues. From germline, CDR1 is SGHTA and CDR2 FQGNSA. V was cut by 2 bases and J by 1 base, with 15 bases left in between. Concerning this clone itself: Its antigen remains unidentified.

The chain carries TRBV7-2 and TRBJ2-7; D gene unclear. Sequenced material: CD4+ or CD8+ T cells sorted from blood, taken in a trial of the OX40 agonist ivuxolimab. The receptor comes from an adult with an advanced solid tumor such as melanoma, head and neck, liver or kidney cancer. The chain's CDR3 is CASSLLPGYPSYEQYF. The CDR3 DNA follows: TGTGCCAGCAGCTTATTGCCCGGCTACCCGTCCTACGAGCAGTACTTC.